This T cell receptor (beta chain) originates from a study of blood T cell repertoires in COVID-19. The germline V gene encodes CDR1 LNHDA and CDR2 SQIVND (reference sequence). This CDR3 region has 14 residues. Deletions cut 2 bases from V and 5 bases from J, with 9 bases between. Authors' data handling: Amplified reference gene primers provided the basis for estimating nucleated cell counts. Assay: immunoSEQ multiplex PCR; the TCRdb copy retains only in-frame clones and omits some. V and J calls and clone size are given by that table; D and trimming were obtained from the DNA. The data contain approximately 52,000 clones, more than 85% of them singletons.

The receptor comes from a human donor with active COVID-19. The donor label of this sample is uncertain. Sequencing was done on a sample of peripheral blood. The rearrangement links TRBV19 to TRBJ1-4, with a tentative D call TRBD1 (6 bases). The CDR3 spells CASSILQGNEKLFF. CDR3 bases: TGTGCCAGTAGTATATTACAGGGAAATGAAAAACTGTTTTTT. The full variable domain, its missing parts supplied by reference TRBV19 and TRBJ1-4, is DGGITQSPKYLFRKEGQNVTLSCEQNLNHDAMYWYRQDPGQGLRLIYYSQIVNDFQKGDIAEGYSVSREKKESFPLTVTSAQKNPTAFYLCASSILQGNEKLFFGSGTQLSVL.